The rows below give T cell receptor beta chains drawn from one sample of a study of radiation and T cells in renal cell carcinoma. The method was immunoSEQ multiplex PCR; TCRdb's version includes in-frame clones alone and lacks a portion of them. The table includes 100,000 to 150,000 clones, about four fifths detected once. This specimen consisted of blood, obtained from a patient whose treatment included radiotherapy and nephrectomy. The receptors originated from a man between 50 and 59 years old with renal cell carcinoma. The CDR3 runs from the conserved cysteine through the conserved F or W. D genes are given only for firm matches. Clone size appears in some rows only: once, few, many, or a class for an expanded clone.

J	size	V	D	DNA	CDR3
TRBJ2-5	-	TRBV4-3	-	TGCGCCAGCAGCCAGGGGGGGCAAGATCCCAGAGTGGGGACCCAGTACTTC	CASSQGGQDPRVGTQYF
TRBJ1-6	-	TRBV4-3	TRBD1	TGCGCCAGCAGCCAGGAGACAGGGGGAAATAATTCACCCCTCCACTTT	CASSQETGGNNSPLHF
TRBJ2-1	-	TRBV10-2	TRBD1	TGCGCCAGCAGGACGGGACAGAGCTCCTACAATGAGCAGTTCTTC	CASRTGQSSYNEQFF
TRBJ2-4	-	TRBV19	TRBD2	TGTGCCAGTAGTATCTACCTAGCGGGAGCGGCCAAAAACATTCAGTACTTC	CASSIYLAGAAKNIQYF
TRBJ2-7	few	TRBV4-1	TRBD2	TGCGCCAGCAGCCGAAAACTTCAGACTAGCGGGAACTACGAGCAGTACTTC	CASSRKLQTSGNYEQYF
TRBJ2-7	-	TRBV7-6	-	TGTGCCAGCAGCTTAGGGGCAACCTCCTACGAGCAGTACTTC	CASSLGATSYEQYF
TRBJ1-2	-	TRBV7-2	-	TGTGCCAGCAGCATATACAGGGACCGTGGCTACACCTTC	CASSIYRDRGYTF
TRBJ2-1	-	TRBV29-1	TRBD1	TGCAGCTCGACAGGGGGTGGCAGCTCCTACAATGAGCAGTTCTTC	CSSTGGGSSYNEQFF
TRBJ1-1	-	TRBV7-2	TRBD1	TGTGCCAGCAGCCGGACAGGGGATATAATTGAAGCTTTCTTT	CASSRTGDIIEAFF
TRBJ1-1	-	TRBV30	-	TGTGCCTGGAGTCGTGTGGGTGAAGCTTTCTTT	CAWSRVGEAFF
TRBJ2-7	-	TRBV7-2	-	TGTGCCAGCAGCTTAGATCCAGGGAGAGTCTACGAGCAGTACTTC	CASSLDPGRVYEQYF
TRBJ2-4	-	TRBV6-6	TRBD1	TGTGCCAGCAGTTACCCAGGACAGGTAGCCAAAAACATTCAGTACTTC	CASSYPGQVAKNIQYF
TRBJ2-7	-	TRBV5-8	TRBD1	TGTGCCAGCAGCTTGGGGCCAGGGGGCTTCGACGAGCAGTACTTC	CASSLGPGGFDEQYF
TRBJ2-3	-	TRBV7-2	TRBD2	TGTGCCAGCAGCTTAGCCGGGGGGAGGGCGGATACGCAGTATTTT	CASSLAGGRADTQYF
TRBJ2-3	few	TRBV6-6	TRBD2	TGTGCCAGCAGTTACTGGGCTAGCGGGAGGGGTGATACGCAGTATTTT	CASSYWASGRGDTQYF
TRBJ1-5	-	TRBV10-1	-	TGCGCCGTCAACCAAGAGGGACTCTTAGAACAGCCCCAGCATTTT	CAVNQEGLLEQPQHF
TRBJ1-2	-	TRBV6-1	-	TGTGCCAGCAGTGAAGGGGGATCGAACTATGGCTACACCTTC	CASSEGGSNYGYTF
TRBJ2-7	-	TRBV2	-	TGTGCCAGCAGTGCAGGGTACGAGCAGTACTTC	CASSAGYEQYF
TRBJ2-7	-	TRBV6-6	-	TGTGCCAGCAGTTACTCTTACTACGGAGGCTACGAGCAGTACTTC	CASSYSYYGGYEQYF
TRBJ1-1	-	TRBV4-1	-	TGCGCCAGCAGCCAAAATTTGAGGGGCTTGGGGAACACTGAAGCTTTCTTT	CASSQNLRGLGNTEAFF
TRBJ1-2	-	TRBV29-1	TRBD1	TGCAGCGTTGAGGTTCGGCAGGGGGTTGGCTACACCTTC	CSVEVRQGVGYTF
TRBJ1-2	-	TRBV18	-	TGTGCCAGCTCACCCGACAGATACTATGGCTACACCTTC	CASSPDRYYGYTF
TRBJ2-7	few	TRBV6-5	-	TGTGCCAGCAGTTACTCGACCCAGGGATGGCAGTACTTC	CASSYSTQGWQYF
TRBJ2-7	-	TRBV5-6	-	TGTGCCAGCAGCTTCCGTAGAGAGCAGTACTTC	CASSFRREQYF
TRBJ2-1	-	TRBV19	TRBD1	TGTGCCAGTAGCTGGACAGGGGGAAGTGCTGAGCAGTTCTTC	CASSWTGGSAEQFF
TRBJ2-2	-	TRBV14	-	TGTGCCAGCAGCCAAGTTGGTGGTAGGGGAGTCACCGGGGAGCTGTTTTTT	CASSQVGGRGVTGELFF
TRBJ2-3	-	TRBV9	-	TGTGCCAGCAGCGTTTGGGAACAGGGTAGCGCAGATACGCAGTATTTT	CASSVWEQGSADTQYF
TRBJ1-2	-	TRBV5-1	TRBD1	TGCGCCAGCAGCCGTGGGGACAGCACAACGGGTGGCTACACCTTC	CASSRGDSTTGGYTF
TRBJ1-1	few	TRBV19	-	TGTGCCAGTAGTATCGAGGGGGACACTGAAGCTTTCTTT	CASSIEGDTEAFF
TRBJ2-1	-	TRBV5-1	-	TGCGCCAGCAGCCAAACCCCCTCCTACAATGAGCAGTTCTTC	CASSQTPSYNEQFF
TRBJ1-6	-	TRBV13	-	TGTGCCAGCAGCCCCCGAGGGAGGGAGGATTCACCCCTCCACTTT	CASSPRGREDSPLHF
TRBJ2-7	-	TRBV5-1	-	TGCGCCAGCAAGGGCAGCGGATACGAGCAGTACTTC	CASKGSGYEQYF
TRBJ2-5	-	TRBV9	-	TGTGCCAGCAGCGTAGGGGTAAGAAACGCAGCTCAAGAGACCCAGTACTTC	CASSVGVRNAAQETQYF
TRBJ2-7	-	TRBV6-5	TRBD1	TGTGCCAGCAGTTATGGGGACAGGGGTATAGGCGAGCAGTACTTC	CASSYGDRGIGEQYF
TRBJ2-5	-	TRBV10-3	-	TGTGCCATCAGTGCCGCCTTGGGACATGTGGGGACCCAGTACTTC	CAISAALGHVGTQYF
TRBJ2-7	-	TRBV5-4	-	TGTGCCAGCAGCTTGGAGGTGGGGCGAATCTACGAGCAGTACTTC	CASSLEVGRIYEQYF
TRBJ2-7	-	TRBV6-6	-	TGTGCCAGCAGGGGGGCAGGAGGGACCTACGAGCAGTACTTC	CASRGAGGTYEQYF
TRBJ1-2	-	TRBV28	-	TGTGCCAGCAGTTTAATAGACTATGGCTACACCTTC	CASSLIDYGYTF
TRBJ2-2	few	TRBV2	-	TGTGCCAGCAGTGTAGCAGGGAACACCGGGGAGCTGTTTTTT	CASSVAGNTGELFF
TRBJ1-3	-	TRBV5-8	-	TGTGCCAGCAGCTTGTCAGGAGGGGCAAGCTCTGGAAACACCATATATTTT	CASSLSGGASSGNTIYF
TRBJ2-3	-	TRBV9	TRBD2	TGTGCCAGCAGACTGACGGCTAGCGGCCCAGATACGCAGTATTTT	CASRLTASGPDTQYF
TRBJ1-1	-	TRBV6-5	-	TGTGCCAGCAGTTCCGAGCGGACCGAGCCTAGGGCTGAAGCTTTCTTT	CASSSERTEPRAEAFF
TRBJ2-7	-	TRBV14	TRBD1	TGTGCCAGCAGTGGGACAGGCTACGAGCAGTACTTC	CASSGTGYEQYF
TRBJ2-3	-	TRBV14	-	TGTGCCAGCAGCTCGACCACATCGGGTACGCAGTATTTT	CASSSTTSGTQYF
TRBJ2-5	-	TRBV7-2	-	TGTGCCAGCAGCTTAGAGGGAATGGGGGAGACCCAGTACTTC	CASSLEGMGETQYF
TRBJ2-2	-	TRBV4-3	-	TGCGCCAGCAGCCAAGTAGCCTGGGACACCGGGGAGCTGTTTTTT	CASSQVAWDTGELFF
TRBJ1-1	-	TRBV5-4	TRBD1	TGTGCCAGTTCCGACAGGGGACTAAACACTGAAGCTTTCTTT	CASSDRGLNTEAFF
TRBJ1-3	-	TRBV19	-	TGTGCCAGTAGTTCGAGAACTGGAAACACCATATATTTT	CASSSRTGNTIYF
TRBJ2-7	few	TRBV4-2	-	TGTGCCAGCAGCCGGGACCTCTCCTACGAGCAGTACTTC	CASSRDLSYEQYF
TRBJ1-6	-	TRBV30	-	TGTGCCTGGAGTGCCCTGGGGGCGAGCTATAATTCACCCCTCCACTTT	CAWSALGASYNSPLHF
TRBJ2-2	-	TRBV28	TRBD2	TGTGCCAGCAGTGCAGGACTAGCGTTCACCGGGGAGCTGTTTTTT	CASSAGLAFTGELFF
TRBJ2-3	-	TRBV9	-	TGTGCCAGCAGCTCTAATCCCCCTTTCACAGATACGCAGTATTTT	CASSSNPPFTDTQYF
TRBJ2-3	-	TRBV6-6	TRBD1	TGTGCCAGCAGACAGGGGACGTACAGCACAGATACGCAGTATTTT	CASRQGTYSTDTQYF
TRBJ1-1	-	TRBV11-2	TRBD1	TGTGCCAGCAGCGTAATAGGGGGCTTTGAAGCTTTCTTT	CASSVIGGFEAFF
TRBJ2-1	-	TRBV27	TRBD2	TGTGCCAGCAGTCCTCTAGCGGGGGCCAGCGTCGAGCAGTTCTTC	CASSPLAGASVEQFF
TRBJ2-1	-	TRBV7-2	TRBD1	TGTGCCAGCAGCCCCCATGGGACAGGGGTTAATGAGCAGTTCTTC	CASSPHGTGVNEQFF
TRBJ2-3	-	TRBV6-6	-	TGTGCCAGCAGTTACATGAGGGTGTCCACAGATACGCAGTATTTT	CASSYMRVSTDTQYF
TRBJ2-2	-	TRBV30	TRBD2	TGTGCCTGGAGTCCGACGGGGGGTAGTGGGCTGTTTTTT	CAWSPTGGSGLFF